What follows are 9 T cell receptor beta chains derived from one specimen sequenced in a study of tissue T cells after allogeneic stem cell transplantation. Time point described: mouse harvest day 7 after allogeneic transplant. Each mouse received 10^7 T-cell-depleted marrow cells plus 10^6 splenic CD5+ T cells by tail vein. Assay used: immunoSEQ multiplex PCR; TCRdb lists only in-frame clones, some missing. The repertoire consists of about 8,200 clones, with approximately 45% occurring once and the leading ten covering under 2.5%. Material: skin. The source is a female BALB/c mouse given C57BL/6 T cells with graft-versus-host disease after an allogeneic hematopoietic cell transplant.

This clone was detected only once. The listed genes are named as in mouse. The read falls 1 residue short of the CDR3 end, and the missing part is taken from the germline J gene. The gene calls are TRBV1 and TRBJ1-3; no definite D call. Looked up from germline, CDR1 is NSQYPW and CDR2 is LRSPGD (reference sequence). The CDR3 is made up of 12 amino acids. Trimming took 6 bases from V and 7 from J, leaving 10 bases between them. The CDR3 region is CTCRTARNTLYF. CDR3 bases read: TGCACCTGCAGAACGGCACGGAATACGCTCTAT.

Notes on this clone: Germline and genes: mouse. Read coverage stops 1 residue before the CDR3 terminus; the germline J gene supplies the remainder. The V call is TRBV26, the J call TRBJ2-5, with unresolved D. Germline CDR1 and CDR2: KGHPV and FQNQEV (reference sequence). Trimming shortened V by 5 bases and J by 0 bases, and 6 bases separated the two germline ends. The length of the CDR3 is 13 residues. CDR3 DNA, as far as it was read: TGTGCCAGCAGTACTTTTAACCAAGACACCCAGTAC. This gives the protein CASSTFNQDTQY. The full CDR3 is CASSTFNQDTQYF. Drawing the rest from reference TRBV26 and TRBJ2-5, the complete variable domain is NSKVIQTPRYLVKGQGQKAKMRCIPEKGHPVVFWYQQNKNNEFKFLINFQNQEVLQQIDMTEKRFSAECPSNSPCSLEIQSSEAGDSALYLCASSTFNQDTQYFGPGTRLLVL.

Notes on this clone: Gene names are the mouse ones. The CDR3 end falls 1 residue outside the read, so it is completed with the germline J gene. The rearrangement joins TRBV4 to TRBJ2-4; TRBD1 is a possible D gene (5 bases). This CDR3 contains 12 residues. V was trimmed by 3 bases and J by 4 bases, leaving 5 bases between them. Germline-derived CDR1 and CDR2 are LGHDT and YNNKQL (reference sequence). The CDR3: CASSYRENTLYF. The part of the CDR3 DNA that was read is TGTGCCAGCAGCTACAGGGAAAACACCTTGTAC.

As to this clone: Gene names and germline refer to mouse. The read is 1 residue too short to cover the CDR3 end, so that end is filled in from the germline J gene. This sequence joins TRBV19 and TRBJ2-5, with D maybe TRBD2 (7 bases). The CDR3 totals 16 residues. CDR1 FNHDT and CDR2 SITEND come from the germline V gene (reference sequence). Trimming removed 2 bases at V and 2 bases at J, with 15 bases between. CDR3 sequence: CASSIIGGPFQDTQYF. The sequenced CDR3 bases are TGTGCCAGCAGTATTATTGGGGGGCCTTTCCAAGACACCCAGTAC.

With regard to this clone: These gene names are mouse names. The CDR3 extends 1 residue past the end of the read, so its final part is completed from the germline J gene. The V gene is TRBV2, the J gene TRBJ2-2; weak D call: TRBD1 (6 bases). Germline V CDR1 and CDR2: LGHNA, YSYQKL. This CDR3 has 15 residues. V gave up 4 bases and J gave up 1 base, with 10 bases separating them. The CDR3 DNA, read in part, is TGTGCCAGCAGCCTTGACAGGAGAAACACCGGGCAGCTCTAC. Amino acids: CASSLDRRNTGQLY. The entire CDR3 protein reads CASSLDRRNTGQLYF.

This clone turned up a few times. Mouse gene names and germline throughout. The CDR3 end lies 1 residue beyond the end of the read and is filled in from the germline J gene. Other nucleotide sequences in the sample specify the same CDR3. The V and J genes are TRBV26 and TRBJ1-1; 7 bases map to TRBD1. Germline V gene data show CDR1 as KGHPV and CDR2 as FQNQEV (reference sequence). CDR3 length equals 14 residues. J gave up 0 bases and V 3 bases, and 1 base lay outside the gene matches. The CDR3 sequence: CASSLGTANTEVFF. CDR3 bases read: TGTGCCAGCAGTCTTGGGACAGCAAACACAGAAGTCTTC. The entire variable domain, with the rest obtained from reference TRBV26 and TRBJ1-1, is as follows: NSKVIQTPRYLVKGQGQKAKMRCIPEKGHPVVFWYQQNKNNEFKFLINFQNQEVLQQIDMTEKRFSAECPSNSPCSLEIQSSEAGDSALYLCASSLGTANTEVFFGKGTRLTVV.

A word on this clone: Gene names and germline match the mouse. Incomplete CDR3 DNA: TGTGCCAGCCGGGACAGCTATGCTGAGCAGTTC. It is translated as CASRDSYAEQF. The full CDR3 protein is CASRDSYAEQFF. The V and J genes are TRBV26 and TRBJ2-1; 7 bases map to TRBD1. The read halts 1 residue ahead of the CDR3 end, with the missing end drawn from the germline J gene. After removal of 8 bases from V and 3 bases from J, the junction contained 1 base not matched to a gene. Per the germline V gene, CDR1 is KGHPV and CDR2 is FQNQEV (reference sequence). CDR3 length equals 12 residues.

In this sample, this clone is medium-sized. Germline and genes: mouse. The read stops 1 residue short of the end of the CDR3; the missing end is completed from the germline J gene. The chain joins TRBV12-1 to TRBJ1-2; D remains ambiguous. The germline CDR1 and CDR2 sequences are SGHSN and HYEKVE. The germline V and J ends were trimmed by 0 bases and 1 base, with 2 bases remaining between them. The CDR3 sequence is 12 residues long. CDR3 bases read: TGTGCCAGCTCTCTCGGAAACTCCGACTACACC. It is translated as CASSLGNSDYT. The entire CDR3 reads CASSLGNSDYTF.

Worth noting for this clone: The listed genes are named as in mouse. The read is 1 residue too short to cover the CDR3 end, so that end is filled in from the germline J gene. The sample holds other DNA sequences that translate to the same CDR3. This sequence joins TRBV26 and TRBJ2-3; no clear D gene. The CDR3 sequence is 13 residues long. Trimming took 3 bases from V and 0 from J, leaving 4 bases between them. Germline V gene lookup returns CDR1 KGHPV and CDR2 FQNQEV (reference sequence). The sequenced part of the CDR3 DNA is TGTGCCAGCAGTCTACAGAGTGCAGAAACGCTGTAT. Encoded protein: CASSLQSAETLY. The full CDR3 is CASSLQSAETLYF. Together with reference TRBV26 and TRBJ2-3, the CDR3 gives the full variable domain: NSKVIQTPRYLVKGQGQKAKMRCIPEKGHPVVFWYQQNKNNEFKFLINFQNQEVLQQIDMTEKRFSAECPSNSPCSLEIQSSEAGDSALYLCASSLQSAETLYFGSGTRLTVL.